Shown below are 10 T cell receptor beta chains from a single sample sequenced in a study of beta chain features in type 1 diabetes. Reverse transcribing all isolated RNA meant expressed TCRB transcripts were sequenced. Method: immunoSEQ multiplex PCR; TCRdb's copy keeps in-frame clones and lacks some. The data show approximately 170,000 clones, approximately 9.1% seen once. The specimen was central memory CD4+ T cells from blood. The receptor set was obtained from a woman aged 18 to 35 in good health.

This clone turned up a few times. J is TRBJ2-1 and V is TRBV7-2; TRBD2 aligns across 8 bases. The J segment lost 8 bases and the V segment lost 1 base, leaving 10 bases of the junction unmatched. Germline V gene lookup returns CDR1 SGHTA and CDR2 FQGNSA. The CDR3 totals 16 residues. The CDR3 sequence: CASSLVPAGAGDEQFF. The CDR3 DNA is TGTGCCAGCAGCTTAGTCCCAGCGGGAGCCGGGGATGAGCAGTTCTTC.

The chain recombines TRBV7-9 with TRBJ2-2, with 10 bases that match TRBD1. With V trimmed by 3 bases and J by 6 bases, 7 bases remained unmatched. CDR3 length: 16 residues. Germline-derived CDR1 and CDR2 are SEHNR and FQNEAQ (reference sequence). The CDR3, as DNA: TGTGCCAGCAGCTTTGGACAGGGGGTGTTATCCGGGGAGCTGTTTTTT. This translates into CASSFGQGVLSGELFF.

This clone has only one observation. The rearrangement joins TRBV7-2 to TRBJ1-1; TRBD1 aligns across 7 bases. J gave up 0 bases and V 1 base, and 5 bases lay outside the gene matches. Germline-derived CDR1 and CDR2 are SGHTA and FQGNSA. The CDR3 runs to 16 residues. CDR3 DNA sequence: TGTGCCAGCAGCTTAGGTTGGGACAGTATGAACACTGAAGCTTTCTTT. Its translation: CASSLGWDSMNTEAFF.

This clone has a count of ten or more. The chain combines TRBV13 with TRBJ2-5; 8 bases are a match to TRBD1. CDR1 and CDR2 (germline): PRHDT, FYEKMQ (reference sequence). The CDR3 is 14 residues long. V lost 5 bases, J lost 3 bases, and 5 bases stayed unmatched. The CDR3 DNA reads TGTGCCAGCAGCCTACAGGGGGTTAAAGAGACCCAGTACTTC. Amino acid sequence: CASSLQGVKETQYF. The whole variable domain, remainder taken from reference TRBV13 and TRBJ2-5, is AAGVIQSPRHLIKEKRETATLKCYPIPRHDTVYWYQQGPGQDPQFLISFYEKMQSDKGSIPDRFSAQQFSDYHSELNMSSLELGDSALYFCASSLQGVKETQYFGPGTRLLVL.

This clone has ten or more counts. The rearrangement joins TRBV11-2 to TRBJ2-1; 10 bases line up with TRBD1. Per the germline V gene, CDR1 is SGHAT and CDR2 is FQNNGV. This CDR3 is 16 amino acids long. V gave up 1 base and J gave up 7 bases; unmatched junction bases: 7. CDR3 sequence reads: CASSLGGGTGVNEQFF. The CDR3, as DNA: TGTGCCAGCAGCTTAGGAGGAGGGACAGGGGTGAATGAGCAGTTCTTC.

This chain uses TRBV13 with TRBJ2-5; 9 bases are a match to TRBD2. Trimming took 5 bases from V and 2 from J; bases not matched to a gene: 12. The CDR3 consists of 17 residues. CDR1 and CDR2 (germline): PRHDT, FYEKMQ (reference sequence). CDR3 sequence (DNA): TGTGCCAGCAGCCCAAACAGTTGGCGGGGGGGTCAAGAGACCCAGTACTTC. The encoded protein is CASSPNSWRGGQETQYF.

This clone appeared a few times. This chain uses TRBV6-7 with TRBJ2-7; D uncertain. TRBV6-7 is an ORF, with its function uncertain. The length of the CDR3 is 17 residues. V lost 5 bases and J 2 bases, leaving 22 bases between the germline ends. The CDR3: CASSPLGRSPKTYEQYF. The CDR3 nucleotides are TGTGCCAGCAGTCCTCTTGGCCGGAGCCCTAAGACCTACGAGCAGTACTTC.

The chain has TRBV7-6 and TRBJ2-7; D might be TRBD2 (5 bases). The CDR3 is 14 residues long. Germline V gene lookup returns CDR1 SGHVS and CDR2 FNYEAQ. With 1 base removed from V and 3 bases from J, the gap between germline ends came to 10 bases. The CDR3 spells CASSLGESLYEQYF. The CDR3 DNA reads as TGTGCCAGCAGCTTAGGGGAGTCACTCTACGAGCAGTACTTC.

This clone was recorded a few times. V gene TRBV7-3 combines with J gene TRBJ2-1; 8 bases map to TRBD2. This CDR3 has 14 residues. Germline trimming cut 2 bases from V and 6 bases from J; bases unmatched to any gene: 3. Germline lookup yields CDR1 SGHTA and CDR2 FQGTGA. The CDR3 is CASSLSGGGNEQFF. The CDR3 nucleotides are TGTGCCAGCAGCTTATCGGGGGGGGGCAATGAGCAGTTCTTC.

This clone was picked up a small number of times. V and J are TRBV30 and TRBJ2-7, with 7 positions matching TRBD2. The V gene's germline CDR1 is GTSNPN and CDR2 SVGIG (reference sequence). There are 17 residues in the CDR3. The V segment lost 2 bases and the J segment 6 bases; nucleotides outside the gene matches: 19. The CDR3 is CAWSRPGLRRTRGEQYF. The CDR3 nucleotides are TGTGCCTGGAGTAGGCCGGGACTAAGAAGAACCCGCGGCGAGCAGTACTTC.